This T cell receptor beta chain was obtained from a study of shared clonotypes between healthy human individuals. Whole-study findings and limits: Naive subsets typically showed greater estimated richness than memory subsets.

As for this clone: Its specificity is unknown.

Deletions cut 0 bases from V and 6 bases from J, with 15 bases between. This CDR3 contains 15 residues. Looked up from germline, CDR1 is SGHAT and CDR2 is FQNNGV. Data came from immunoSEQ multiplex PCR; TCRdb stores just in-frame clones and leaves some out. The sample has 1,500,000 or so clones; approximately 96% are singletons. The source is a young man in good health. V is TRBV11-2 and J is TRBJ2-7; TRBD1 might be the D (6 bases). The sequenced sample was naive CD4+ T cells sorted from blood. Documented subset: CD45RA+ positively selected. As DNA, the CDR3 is TGTGCCAGCAGCTTAGAATCACAGGGCCTCACCGAGCAGTACTTC. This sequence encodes CASSLESQGLTEQYF.